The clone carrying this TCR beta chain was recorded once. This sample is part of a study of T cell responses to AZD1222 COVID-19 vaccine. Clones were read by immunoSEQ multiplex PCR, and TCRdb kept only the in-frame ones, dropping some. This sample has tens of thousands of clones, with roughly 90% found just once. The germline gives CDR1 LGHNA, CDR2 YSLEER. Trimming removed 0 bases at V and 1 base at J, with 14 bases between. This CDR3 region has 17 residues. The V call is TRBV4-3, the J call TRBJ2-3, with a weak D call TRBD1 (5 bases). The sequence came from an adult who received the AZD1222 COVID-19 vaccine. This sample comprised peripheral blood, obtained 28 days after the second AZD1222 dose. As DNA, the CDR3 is TGCGCCAGCAGCCAAGATTTAGAACAGGATGGCACAGATACGCAGTATTTT. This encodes CASSQDLEQDGTDTQYF.